This TCR beta chain derives from a study of blood T cell repertoires in COVID-19. Looking at the study overall: Sample material is recorded as cDNA or gDNA derived from T cells, B-cell-depleted T cells, or PBMCs.

From germline, CDR1 is LNHDA and CDR2 SQIVND (reference sequence). The CDR3 runs 15 residues. The V and J ends lost 6 bases and 8 bases, in that order; junction bases with no gene match: 12. Those who participated ranged in age from roughly 18 to 100 years and resided in under 25 US areas. No more than 2 weeks before study entry, exposed participants had met a case of COVID-19. Original processing notes: Reference gene primer amplification gave estimated nucleated cell counts. Produced via immunoSEQ multiplex PCR; TCRdb's table is partial and in-frame only. Clone size and V and J calls were adopted from that table, with D and trimming inferred from the DNA. The sample carries fewer than 350,000 clones, around nine tenths recorded once.

The TCR comes from a woman aged 30 to 39 who had been exposed to COVID-19. Sequenced input: PBMCs or T cells enriched from blood (not recorded which). The rearrangement uses TRBV19 and TRBJ2-1, with TRBD2 matching 8 bases. The CDR3 here is CASSQRSGGPDEQFF. DNA for the CDR3: TGTGCCAGTAGCCAAAGATCGGGAGGGCCGGATGAGCAGTTCTTC.